This T cell receptor (beta chain) was recovered during a study of T cell repertoires in cytomegalovirus infection. Study overall: Public TCR beta signatures provided an indication of both CMV infection and a matching HLA type.

The CDR3 has 14 amino acids. Per germline, CDR1 MDHEN and CDR2 SYDVKM. After removal of 2 bases from V and 5 bases from J, the junction contained 3 bases not matched to a gene. Study-wide results and limits: CMV carriers having the relevant HLA were flagged by cumulative public TCR beta family frequency. HLA-C-restricted TCR beta clonotypes specific for CMV led the ex vivo response.

TCRdb processed the reads anew with MiXCR; each CDR3 protein has one entry. The sample shows some 700,000 distinct CDR3 sequences, about 40% of them seen only once. About this clonotype itself: The antigen remains undetermined.

This clonotype was obtained from a human donor in good health (CMV status not recorded). Some clones in this sample may be carry-over from other donors' samples. Sequencing was done on a sample of PBMCs. The gene calls are TRBV28 and TRBJ2-4; 7 bases are shared with TRBD2. The CDR3 DNA follows: TGTGCCAGCAGTTTAGTGGGAGGGGAAAACATTCAGTACTTC. Translating it yields CASSLVGGENIQYF.